These 25 T cell receptor beta chains came from one sample sequenced in a study of shared clonotypes between healthy human individuals (dated by TCRdb to about 2020). The method behind the library was the immunoSEQ multiplex PCR assay. TCRdb provides this immuneACCESS table in a form limited to in-frame rearrangements. Some clones are lacking; in checked studies, under half of them reflect an unresolved V gene, and why the rest are absent is not known. The sample table contains roughly 2.4 million clones; only one count was recorded for almost 96% of them. Roughly 0.13% of the sample belongs to the ten largest clones. Input material: naive CD4+ T cells sorted from blood. According to the study, the label for this sample's cell subset or site signals: CD45RA+ positively selected. Receptors were obtained from a man aged 18 to 30 in good health.

V usage is TRBV4-1 and J usage is TRBJ2-1; tentatively, D is TRBD1 or TRBD2 (7 bases each). Per the germline V gene, CDR1 is MGHRA and CDR2 is YSYEKL. The germline V and J ends were trimmed by 3 bases and 3 bases, with 15 bases remaining between them. The CDR3 spans 16 residues. The CDR3 loop is CASSHVTRGGYNEQFF. CDR3 sequence (DNA): TGCGCCAGCAGCCACGTCACCAGGGGGGGCTACAATGAGCAGTTCTTC.

V and J are TRBV27 and TRBJ1-4, with TRBD1 as a possible D gene (5 bases). V was cut by 6 bases and J by 5 bases, with 13 bases left in between. The germline CDR1 and CDR2 sequences are MNHEY and SMNVEV (reference sequence). This CDR3 is 14 amino acids long. CDR3 sequence: CASRRAGTNEKLFF. The CDR3 DNA follows: TGTGCCAGCAGACGGGCCGGGACGAATGAAAAACTGTTTTTT. Supplemented by reference TRBV27 and TRBJ1-4, the full variable domain reads EAQVTQNPRYLITVTGKKLTVTCSQNMNHEYMSWYRQDPGLGLRQIYYSMNVEVTDKGDVPEGYKVSRKEKRNFPLILESPSPNQTSLYFCASRRAGTNEKLFFGSGTQLSVL.

The chain links TRBV18 to TRBJ1-2, with 12 bases fitting TRBD1. CDR1 and CDR2 from the germline V gene are KGHSH and LQKENI. After removal of 4 bases from V and 6 bases from J, the junction contained 12 bases not matched to a gene. This CDR3 region has 17 residues. CDR3 DNA sequence: TGTGCCAGCTCACGGGGACAGGGGGCTGCGGATAAGGATGGCTACACCTTC. Its translation is CASSRGQGAADKDGYTF.

In this sample, this clone turned up a few times. Other nucleotide sequences from this sample produce the same CDR3. The rearrangement joins TRBV5-4 to TRBJ1-5; D gene unclear. Germline assignment: CDR1 SGHNT and CDR2 YYREEE (reference sequence). The CDR3 length is 14 residues. V dropped 3 bases and J dropped 0 bases, with 7 bases sitting between them. The CDR3 loop reads CASSSDGSNQPQHF. CDR3 coding DNA: TGTGCCAGCAGCTCCGACGGTAGCAATCAGCCCCAGCATTTT. Complete variable domain (other parts from reference TRBV5-4 and TRBJ1-5): ETGVTQSPTHLIKTRGQQVTLRCSSQSGHNTVSWYQQALGQGPQFIFQYYREEENGRGNFPPRFSGLQFPNYSSELNVNALELDDSALYLCASSSDGSNQPQHFGDGTRLSIL.

The chain employs TRBV7-9 and TRBJ2-7; 11 positions match TRBD2. Germline CDR1 reads SEHNR; CDR2 reads FQNEAQ (reference sequence). This CDR3 has 15 amino acids. Germline trimming cut 5 bases from V and 2 bases from J; bases unmatched to any gene: 5. The DNA for the CDR3 is TGTGCCAGCAGCACCGGGACTAGCGGCACCTACGAGCAGTACTTC. Protein product: CASSTGTSGTYEQYF. The full variable domain, rest sourced from reference TRBV7-9 and TRBJ2-7, is DTGVSQNPRHKITKRGQNVTFRCDPISEHNRLYWYRQTLGQGPEFLTYFQNEAQLEKSRLLSDRFSAERPKGSFSTLEIQRTEQGDSAMYLCASSTGTSGTYEQYFGPGTRLTVT.

The rearrangement uses TRBV30 and TRBJ2-7; TRBD2 might be the D (6 bases). The V gene lost 0 bases and the J gene lost 2 bases, with 14 bases spanning the gap. Per the germline V gene, CDR1 is GTSNPN and CDR2 is SVGIG (reference sequence). The CDR3 covers 15 residues. The CDR3 DNA reads TGTGCCTGGAGTGTACGACGGGAGTTAGCCTACGAGCAGTACTTC. Its protein is CAWSVRRELAYEQYF.

The rearrangement joins TRBV28 to TRBJ1-5; weak D call: TRBD1 (5 bases). V was clipped by 6 bases and J by 4 bases, with 16 bases between them. Germline V gene lookup returns CDR1 MDHEN and CDR2 SYDVKM. The CDR3 extends over 15 amino acids. The CDR3 loop reads CASRTEGAGNQPQHF. The CDR3, as DNA: TGTGCCAGCAGAACGGAGGGTGCAGGGAATCAGCCCCAGCATTTT.

The chain is built from TRBV11-2 and TRBJ2-1, with TRBD2 identical over 9 bases. Germline V gene data show CDR1 as SGHAT and CDR2 as FQNNGV. The CDR3 totals 14 residues. The J segment lost 1 base and the V segment lost 6 bases, leaving 1 base of the junction unmatched. For the CDR3, the DNA is TGTGCCAGCAGACTAGCGGGTTCCTACAATGAGCAGTTCTTC. Its translation: CASRLAGSYNEQFF.

The chain combines TRBV6-5 with TRBJ2-7; D may be TRBD2 (6 bases). This CDR3 comprises 14 residues. Trimming stripped 7 bases from V and 6 bases from J, with 19 bases between. CDR1 is MNHEY and CDR2 is SVGAGI in the germline V gene. CDR3 nucleotides: TGTGCCAGCACCAATTTCCGGGACGGGGGCGAGCAGTACTTC. Amino acids: CASTNFRDGGEQYF.

The chain links TRBV10-1 to TRBJ2-1, with TRBD1 matching over 7 bases. After removal of 4 bases from V and 6 bases from J, the junction contained 9 bases not matched to a gene. The CDR3 is made up of 15 amino acids. The germline CDR1 and CDR2 sequences are WNHNN and SYGVQD (reference sequence). Here the CDR3 reads CASSGQGGPGNEQFF. The CDR3 DNA is TGCGCCAGCAGTGGACAGGGCGGGCCAGGCAATGAGCAGTTCTTC.

Comment on this clone: The sample carries other DNA sequences with the same CDR3. The chain combines TRBV5-1 with TRBJ1-1; 9 nucleotides align to TRBD1. The ends lost 0 bases at V and 2 bases at J; junction bases unmatched: 5. Germline lookup yields CDR1 SGHRS and CDR2 YFSETQ. The CDR3 consists of 16 residues. The CDR3 DNA sequence: TGCGCCAGCAGCTTGGGGCTGGGACAGGGAAACACTGAAGCTTTCTTT. Translated, it gives CASSLGLGQGNTEAFF.

V gene TRBV19 combines with J gene TRBJ1-1; D uncertain. The CDR3 is 13 residues long. Deletions cut 0 bases from V and 5 bases from J, with 7 bases between. Germline assignment: CDR1 LNHDA and CDR2 SQIVND (reference sequence). DNA for the CDR3: TGTGCCAGTAGTATAGAGGGGATAACTGAAGCTTTCTTT. Its translation: CASSIEGITEAFF.

V usage is TRBV27 and J usage is TRBJ2-4; 12 bases match TRBD2. Trimming cost V 6 bases and J 6 bases; bases outside gene matches: 3. The germline CDR1 and CDR2 sequences are MNHEY and SMNVEV (reference sequence). The CDR3 extends over 14 amino acids. The CDR3 protein is CASRTSGGGNIQYF. The CDR3 coding sequence is TGTGCCAGCAGGACTAGCGGGGGCGGAAACATTCAGTACTTC.

The chain carries TRBV7-6 and TRBJ1-3; D not certain. This CDR3 contains 15 residues. Per the germline V gene, CDR1 is SGHVS and CDR2 is FNYEAQ. V lost 1 base and J 1 base, leaving 8 bases between the germline ends. The DNA for the CDR3 is TGTGCCAGCAGCTTAGGGTCCCGTTCTGGAAACACCATATATTTT. It yields the protein CASSLGSRSGNTIYF.

Only a few counts were recorded for this clone. V usage is TRBV5-4 and J usage is TRBJ2-5; D might be TRBD2 (5 bases). The ends were cut back, 2 bases at V and 4 bases at J, with 15 bases in the middle. Germline V lookup: CDR1 SGHNT, CDR2 YYREEE (reference sequence). This CDR3 has 15 amino acids. Written as DNA, the CDR3 is TGTGCCAGCAGCTTCCGGGGTTTTAGAGGAGAGACCCAGTACTTC. Its protein is CASSFRGFRGETQYF.

This chain connects TRBV5-6 to TRBJ2-5; D is perhaps TRBD1 (5 bases). Per the germline V gene, CDR1 is SGHDT and CDR2 is YYEEEE. The CDR3 contains 15 residues. V was pared by 7 bases and J by 1 base, with 17 bases between. CDR3 DNA sequence: TGTGCCAGCTTCTCCACAGGCAGATCCCAAGAGACCCAGTACTTC. Amino acid sequence: CASFSTGRSQETQYF.

The gene calls are TRBV2 and TRBJ2-7; 8 nucleotides agree with TRBD1. The J segment lost 0 bases and the V segment lost 2 bases, leaving 3 bases of the junction unmatched. Germline V CDR1 and CDR2: SNHLY, FYNNEI. The CDR3 runs 15 residues. For the CDR3, the DNA is TGTGCCAGCAGTGAACAGGGGGCGGACTCCTACGAGCAGTACTTC. Protein product: CASSEQGADSYEQYF.

The count of this clone is one. The chain is built from TRBV5-1 and TRBJ1-1; D gene ambiguous. Trimming left V 6 bases short and J 1 base short, with 10 bases between. The CDR3 consists of 13 residues. Germline CDR1 is SGHRS and CDR2 is YFSETQ. CDR3 protein: CASTREGNTEAFF. As DNA, the CDR3 is TGCGCCAGCACGCGGGAGGGGAACACTGAAGCTTTCTTT.

The chain employs TRBV2 and TRBJ2-7, with TRBD1 matching 8 bases. V shed 6 bases and J 3 bases; nucleotides not matched to a gene: 4. The CDR3 runs 13 residues. Germline CDR1 is SNHLY and CDR2 is FYNNEI. The DNA of the CDR3 is TGTGCCAGCAGGGGGACAGGACTCTACGAGCAGTACTTC. Translating it yields CASRGTGLYEQYF. Full variable domain (rest looked up from reference TRBV2 and TRBJ2-7): EPEVTQTPSHQVTQMGQEVILRCVPISNHLYFYWYRQILGQKVEFLVSFYNNEISEKSEIFDDQFSVERPDGSNFTLKIRSTKLEDSAMYFCASRGTGLYEQYFGPGTRLTVT.

This clone showed up just once. V and J are TRBV10-1 and TRBJ2-5; 7 bases match TRBD2. The CDR3 loop spans 16 amino acids. The germline V gene has CDR1 WNHNN and CDR2 SYGVQD (reference sequence). V trimming: 3 bases; J trimming: 3 bases; junction bases outside the gene matches: 10. The CDR3 here is CASSETSGGTKETQYF. CDR3 DNA: TGCGCCAGCAGTGAAACCTCCGGGGGGACTAAAGAGACCCAGTACTTC.

The chain has TRBV27 and TRBJ1-6; a possible D gene is TRBD1 (6 bases). CDR1 and CDR2 (germline): MNHEY, SMNVEV (reference sequence). The CDR3 contains 17 residues. With 3 bases removed from V and 0 bases from J, the gap between germline ends came to 12 bases. CDR3 sequence: CASSFRQASSYNSPLHF. CDR3 nucleotide sequence: TGTGCCAGCAGTTTTAGACAGGCTAGCTCCTATAATTCACCCCTCCACTTT.

The V gene is TRBV25-1, the J gene TRBJ2-3; D perhaps matches TRBD1 (5 bases). The CDR3 contains 14 residues. Trimming stripped 3 bases from V and 3 bases from J, with 10 bases between. Germline V CDR1 and CDR2: MGHDK, SYGVNS. DNA of the CDR3: TGTGCCAGCAGTGACCCGACAGTTACAGATACGCAGTATTTT. Translation: CASSDPTVTDTQYF.

The chain employs TRBV4-2 and TRBJ1-5, with D tentatively TRBD1 (6 bases). V was trimmed by 4 bases and J by 0 bases, leaving 10 bases between them. The CDR3 is 15 amino acids. Germline V gene data show CDR1 as LGHNA and CDR2 as YNFKEQ. CDR3 in DNA: TGTGCCAGCAGCCCACAGGGTTATAGCAATCAGCCCCAGCATTTT. This gives the protein CASSPQGYSNQPQHF.

The chain uses TRBV5-4 and TRBJ2-3, with 9 bases aligning to TRBD1. This CDR3 comprises 16 residues. V trimming: 4 bases; J trimming: 2 bases; junction bases outside the gene matches: 8. CDR1 SGHNT and CDR2 YYREEE come from the germline V gene (reference sequence). The CDR3 loop reads CASSKARDRDTDTQYF. The CDR3 nucleotides read TGTGCCAGCAGCAAGGCCCGGGACAGGGACACAGATACGCAGTATTTT. Filled out from reference TRBV5-4 and TRBJ2-3, the complete variable domain reads ETGVTQSPTHLIKTRGQQVTLRCSSQSGHNTVSWYQQALGQGPQFIFQYYREEENGRGNFPPRFSGLQFPNYSSELNVNALELDDSALYLCASSKARDRDTDTQYFGPGTRLTVL.

J is TRBJ2-1 and V is TRBV4-1; 7 bases align to TRBD2. With 0 bases clipped from V and 3 bases from J, the junction kept 8 bases outside the gene matches. The CDR3 runs 17 residues. CDR1 and CDR2 (germline): MGHRA, YSYEKL. This chain's CDR3 is CASSQDPTGGYYNEQFF. The DNA for the CDR3 is TGCGCCAGCAGCCAAGATCCGACGGGGGGATACTACAATGAGCAGTTCTTC.